Reported below is one T cell receptor beta chain. Its target is unknown. With a J-beta primer mix and a sample-barcoded 5' primer, a second PCR ran about 7 to 12 cycles. Each CDR3 protein is one row after TCRdb ran MiXCR on the 5' RACE reads. This table has 850,000 or so distinct CDR3 sequences, 29% appearing once. The sample originates from a study of blood T cells in healthy people across ages. Overall study results and limits: Unsorted PBMCs blocked a conclusive comparison of naive and antigen-experienced cells.

The CDR3 spans 13 residues. V lost 0 bases and J lost 0, with 5 bases in between. Germline V CDR1 and CDR2: GTSNPN, SVGIG (reference sequence). The receptor was derived from a woman aged 80 or older in good health. V is TRBV30 and J is TRBJ1-1; D is possibly TRBD1 (5 bases). Sequenced material: blood. In nucleotides, the CDR3 is TGTGCCTGGAGTGTACAGGTGAACACTGAAGCTTTCTTT. This codes for CAWSVQVNTEAFF. Together with reference TRBV30 and TRBJ1-1, the CDR3 gives the full variable domain: SQTIHQWPATLVQPVGSPLSLECTVEGTSNPNLYWYRQAAGRGLQLLFYSVGIGQISSEVPQNLSASRPQDRQFILSSKKLLLSDSGFYLCAWSVQVNTEAFFGQGTRLTVV.